The 5 T cell receptor beta chains presented below share a single source sample, sequenced in a study of T cell repertoires in cytomegalovirus infection. Their antigens remain unidentified. TCRdb analysed the reads with MiXCR anew, one entry per CDR3 protein. The sample consists of about 110,000 distinct CDR3 sequences, 30% to 35% of them appearing once. Material: CD8+ T cells from cultured PBMCs, obtained from culture after CMV antigen stimulation. The receptors stem from a human donor in good health (CMV status not recorded). Some clones in this sample may be carry-over from other donors' samples.

V and J are TRBV5-8 and TRBJ1-5, with 7 bases lining up with TRBD1. The CDR3 has 16 amino acids. CDR1 and CDR2 from the germline V gene are SGHTS and YDEGEE. Trimming at V came to 1 base and at J to 5 bases, leaving 9 bases not matched to a gene. CDR3: CASSLNQGGWHQPQHF. CDR3 nucleotide sequence: TGTGCCAGCAGCTTGAACCAGGGGGGGTGGCATCAGCCCCAGCATTTT.

This clonotype has ten or more counts. This rearrangement joins TRBV6-5 to TRBJ1-6; D is unresolved. Germline CDR1 is MNHEY and CDR2 is SVGAGI. The CDR3 runs 18 residues. With 4 bases removed from V and 4 bases from J, the gap between germline ends came to 20 bases. The CDR3 loop is CASSSLGQDGRYNSPLHF. CDR3 sequence (DNA): TGTGCCAGCAGTTCTTTAGGTCAAGATGGGCGTTATAATTCACCCCTCCACTTT.

The chain carries TRBV15 and TRBJ2-3; D call uncertain. The CDR3 length is 15 residues. Per the germline V gene, CDR1 is LNHNV and CDR2 is YYDKDF (reference sequence). Trimming pared 0 bases from V and 4 bases from J, leaving 11 bases between. Here the CDR3 reads CATSRDNTSPDTQYF. The CDR3 DNA is TGTGCCACCAGCAGAGATAATACGAGCCCAGATACGCAGTATTTT.

The CDR3 spells CASRTQGYQPQHF. In nucleotides, the CDR3 is TGTGCCAGCAGAACCCAGGGGTACCAGCCCCAGCATTTT. The chain employs TRBV6-6 and TRBJ1-5; tentative D call: TRBD1 (6 bases). The V and J ends lost 6 bases and 7 bases respectively, with 13 bases between them. The CDR3 extends over 13 amino acids. Germline V CDR1 and CDR2: MNHNY, SVGAGI (reference sequence).

The sample holds a few counts of this clonotype. The chain is built from TRBV2 and TRBJ1-5, with D possibly TRBD1 on 5 matching bases. The germline gives CDR1 SNHLY, CDR2 FYNNEI. The CDR3 loop spans 16 amino acids. Trimming removed 4 bases from V and 3 bases from J, with 16 bases in between. The CDR3 loop is CASSVSGSGTNQPQHF. The CDR3 region has the DNA TGTGCCAGCAGTGTTAGCGGGTCTGGGACCAATCAGCCCCAGCATTTT.